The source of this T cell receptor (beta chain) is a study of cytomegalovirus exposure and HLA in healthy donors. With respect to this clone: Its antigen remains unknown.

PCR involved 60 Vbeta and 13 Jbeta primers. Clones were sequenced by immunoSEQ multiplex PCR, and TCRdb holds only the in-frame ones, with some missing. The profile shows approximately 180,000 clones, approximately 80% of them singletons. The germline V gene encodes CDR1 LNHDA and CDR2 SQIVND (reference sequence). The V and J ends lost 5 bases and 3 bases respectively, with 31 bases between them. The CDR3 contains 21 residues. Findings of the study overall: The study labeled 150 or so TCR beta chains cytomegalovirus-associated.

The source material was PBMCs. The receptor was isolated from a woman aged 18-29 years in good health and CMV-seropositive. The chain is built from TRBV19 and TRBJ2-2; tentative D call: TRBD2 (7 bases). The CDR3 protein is CASSPPRDFVGGGKYTGELFF. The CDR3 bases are TGTGCCAGTAGTCCCCCCCGGGATTTCGTAGGGGGGGGCAAGTACACCGGGGAGCTGTTTTTT.